Shown below are 10 T cell receptor beta chains from a single sample sequenced in a study of cytomegalovirus exposure and HLA in healthy donors (dated by TCRdb to about 2017). Libraries were prepared through the immunoSEQ multiplex PCR assay. For the multiplex PCR, a mixture combining 60 forward primers for TCR Vbeta segments and 13 reverse primers for TCR Jbeta segments was used. Entries here come from immuneACCESS through TCRdb and include only in-frame sequences with V and J called. Some clones fail to appear in such tables; in the studies checked, an unresolved V gene covers under half of the shortfall, and the cause of the remainder is unknown. Recorded for this sample are under 200,000 clones; over 80% of them occurred a single time. The ten top clones hold over 2% of the sample. The sample taken for sequencing was PBMCs. These receptors all come from a male donor in good health and CMV-seronegative.

The genes are TRBV11-3 and TRBJ2-1; D is perhaps TRBD2 (6 bases). The ends were cut back, 4 bases at V and 5 bases at J, with 6 bases in the middle. Germline V gene lookup returns CDR1 SGHNT and CDR2 YENEEA. CDR3 size: 12 residues. The CDR3 DNA is TGTGCCAGCAGCTCGGGGGACAATGAGCAGTTCTTC. Amino acids: CASSSGDNEQFF.

The V and J genes are TRBV27 and TRBJ1-1, with 8 bases matching TRBD1. The CDR3 extends over 14 amino acids. Germline trimming cut 5 bases from V and 1 base from J; bases unmatched to any gene: 3. CDR1 is MNHEY and CDR2 is SMNVEV in the germline V gene (reference sequence). CDR3 amino acids: CASSQGQANTEAFF. DNA for the CDR3: TGTGCCAGCAGTCAGGGACAGGCGAACACTGAAGCTTTCTTT.

This sequence joins TRBV5-1 and TRBJ2-1; a weak D match, TRBD1 (6 bases). This CDR3 is 14 amino acids long. Deletions cut 0 bases from V and 7 bases from J, with 11 bases between. CDR1 is SGHRS, CDR2 YFSETQ, per germline. The CDR3 coding sequence is TGCGCCAGCAGCTTGGCGGCAGGGGATAATGAGCAGTTCTTC. Its protein is CASSLAAGDNEQFF.

This chain links TRBV27 with TRBJ1-4; D may be TRBD1 (6 bases). CDR1 MNHEY and CDR2 SMNVEV come from the germline V gene (reference sequence). V was pared by 3 bases and J by 7 bases, with 15 bases between. The CDR3 runs 15 residues. DNA for the CDR3: TGTGCCAGCAGTTTTGGGGGGGGGCTTGGTGAAAAACTGTTTTTT. Translation gives CASSFGGGLGEKLFF.

This clone has only one observation. V usage is TRBV19 and J usage is TRBJ1-2, with 7 nucleotides matching TRBD1. From germline, CDR1 is LNHDA and CDR2 SQIVND (reference sequence). The CDR3 consists of 14 residues. With V trimmed by 5 bases and J by 2 bases, 5 bases remained unmatched. In nucleotides, the CDR3 is TGTGCCAGTAGTTTGACAGGGAGCAACTATGGCTACACCTTC. As protein: CASSLTGSNYGYTF. The full variable domain, with the rest looked up from reference TRBV19 and TRBJ1-2, is DGGITQSPKYLFRKEGQNVTLSCEQNLNHDAMYWYRQDPGQGLRLIYYSQIVNDFQKGDIAEGYSVSREKKESFPLTVTSAQKNPTAFYLCASSLTGSNYGYTFGSGTRLTVV.

The CDR3 sequence: CSADSAEAFF. The CDR3 nucleotides read TGCAGTGCTGACTCCGCTGAAGCTTTCTTT. This chain links TRBV20-1 with TRBJ1-1; D ambiguous. V lost 5 bases and J 6 bases, leaving 7 bases between the germline ends. The CDR3 consists of 10 residues. Germline V gene data show CDR1 as DFQATT and CDR2 as SNEGSKA (reference sequence).

The chain has TRBV19 and TRBJ1-4; perhaps TRBD1 as D (5 bases). CDR1 is LNHDA and CDR2 is SQIVND in the germline V gene (reference sequence). V was pared by 1 base and J by 8 bases, with 11 bases between. This CDR3 spans 14 amino acids. The CDR3: CASSIVTGREKLFF. For the CDR3, the DNA is TGTGCCAGTAGTATAGTAACAGGTCGCGAAAAACTGTTTTTT.

The gene calls are TRBV19 and TRBJ1-3; the D gene is possibly TRBD1 (6 bases). This CDR3 has 16 amino acids. Trimming left V 5 bases short and J 0 bases short, with 14 bases between. Germline values: CDR1 LNHDA, CDR2 SQIVND (reference sequence). Here the CDR3 reads CASSSDSYYSGNTIYF. The CDR3 DNA reads as TGTGCCAGTAGTTCGGACAGTTATTACTCTGGAAACACCATATATTTT.

V gene TRBV7-2 combines with J gene TRBJ1-2; D is possibly TRBD1 (6 bases). Germline V gene data show CDR1 as SGHTA and CDR2 as FQGNSA. V lost 1 base, J lost 2 bases, and 11 bases lay in between. This CDR3 is 15 amino acids long. CDR3 coding DNA: TGTGCCAGCAGCTTAGTAGAGGGGGGGAACTATGGCTACACCTTC. Translating gives CASSLVEGGNYGYTF.

This clone was observed a handful of times. The rearrangement links TRBV6-1 to TRBJ1-1, with 8 bases fitting TRBD1. The V gene end was trimmed by 8 bases and the J gene end by 11 bases; junction bases not matched to a gene: 13. CDR1 and CDR2 (germline): MNHNS, SASEGT. The CDR3 has 13 residues. CDR3 nucleotides: TGTGCCAGCCTAAGGGGACAGGCGCTGGCGGCTTTCTTT. It is translated as CASLRGQALAAFF.